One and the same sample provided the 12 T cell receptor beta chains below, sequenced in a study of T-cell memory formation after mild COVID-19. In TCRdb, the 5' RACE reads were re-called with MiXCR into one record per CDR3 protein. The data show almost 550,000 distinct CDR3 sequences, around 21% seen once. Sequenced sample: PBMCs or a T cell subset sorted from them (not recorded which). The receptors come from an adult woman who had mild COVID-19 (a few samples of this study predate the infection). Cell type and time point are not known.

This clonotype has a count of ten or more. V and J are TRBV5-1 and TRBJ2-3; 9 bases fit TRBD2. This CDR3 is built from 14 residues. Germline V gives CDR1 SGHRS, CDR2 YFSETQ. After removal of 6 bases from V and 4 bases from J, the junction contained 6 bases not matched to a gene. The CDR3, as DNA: TGCGCCAGCACGATTAGCGGGAGTGCAGATACGCAGTATTTT. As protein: CASTISGSADTQYF.

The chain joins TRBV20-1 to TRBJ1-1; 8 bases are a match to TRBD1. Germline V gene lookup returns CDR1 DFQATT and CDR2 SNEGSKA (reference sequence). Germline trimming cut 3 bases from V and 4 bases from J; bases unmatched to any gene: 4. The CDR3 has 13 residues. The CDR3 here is CSASLQGGTEAFF. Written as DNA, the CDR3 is TGCAGTGCTAGTTTACAGGGGGGCACTGAAGCTTTCTTT.

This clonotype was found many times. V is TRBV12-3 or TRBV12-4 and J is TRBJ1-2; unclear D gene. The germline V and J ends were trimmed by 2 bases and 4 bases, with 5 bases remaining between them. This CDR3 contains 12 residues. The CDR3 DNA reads TGTGCCAGCAGTTTACAAGGCTATGGCTACACCTTC. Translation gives CASSLQGYGYTF.

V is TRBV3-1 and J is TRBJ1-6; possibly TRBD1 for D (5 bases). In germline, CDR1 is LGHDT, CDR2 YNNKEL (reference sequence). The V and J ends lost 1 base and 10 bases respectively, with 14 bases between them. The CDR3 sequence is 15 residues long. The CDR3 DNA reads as TGTGCCAGCAGCCAAGCGGGGGACGCGGACTCACCCCTCCACTTT. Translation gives CASSQAGDADSPLHF.

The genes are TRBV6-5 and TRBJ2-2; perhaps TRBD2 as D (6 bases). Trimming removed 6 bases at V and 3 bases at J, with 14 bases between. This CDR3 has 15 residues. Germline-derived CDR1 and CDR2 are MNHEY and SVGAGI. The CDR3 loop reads CASRVRDSDTGELFF. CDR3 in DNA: TGTGCCAGCAGAGTTCGGGACTCAGACACCGGGGAGCTGTTTTTT.

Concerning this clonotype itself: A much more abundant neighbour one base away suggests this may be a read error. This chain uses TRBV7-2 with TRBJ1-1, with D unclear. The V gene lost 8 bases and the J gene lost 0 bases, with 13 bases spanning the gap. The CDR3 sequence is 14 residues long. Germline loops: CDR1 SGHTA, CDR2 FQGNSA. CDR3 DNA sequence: TGTGCCAGCTCTATGGGCAGCTTGAACACTGAAGCTTTCTTT. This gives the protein CASSMGSLNTEAFF. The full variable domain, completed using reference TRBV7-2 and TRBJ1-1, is GAGVSQSPSNKVTEKGKDVELRCDPISGHTALYWYRQSLGQGLEFLIYFQGNSAPDKSGLPSDRFSAERTGGSVSTLTIQRTQQEDSAVYLCASSMGSLNTEAFFGQGTRLTVV.

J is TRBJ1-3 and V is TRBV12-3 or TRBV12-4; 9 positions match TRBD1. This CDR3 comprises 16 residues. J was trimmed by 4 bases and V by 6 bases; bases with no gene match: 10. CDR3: CASSIPGQGSGNTIYF. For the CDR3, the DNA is TGTGCCAGCAGCATACCGGGACAGGGTTCCGGAAACACCATATATTTT.

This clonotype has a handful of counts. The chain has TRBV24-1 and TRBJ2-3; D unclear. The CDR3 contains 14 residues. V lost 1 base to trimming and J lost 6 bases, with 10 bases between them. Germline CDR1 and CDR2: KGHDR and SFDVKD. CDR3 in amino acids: CATSDFGPTDTQYF. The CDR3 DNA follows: TGTGCCACCAGTGATTTCGGCCCTACTGATACGCAGTATTTT.

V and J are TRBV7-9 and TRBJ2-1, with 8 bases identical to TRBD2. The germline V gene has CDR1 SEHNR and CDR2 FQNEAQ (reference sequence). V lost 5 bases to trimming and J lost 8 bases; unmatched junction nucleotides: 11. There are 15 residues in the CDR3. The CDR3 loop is CASSLGTSYLDEQFF. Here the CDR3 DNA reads TGTGCCAGCAGCCTCGGGACTAGTTATCTCGATGAGCAGTTCTTC.

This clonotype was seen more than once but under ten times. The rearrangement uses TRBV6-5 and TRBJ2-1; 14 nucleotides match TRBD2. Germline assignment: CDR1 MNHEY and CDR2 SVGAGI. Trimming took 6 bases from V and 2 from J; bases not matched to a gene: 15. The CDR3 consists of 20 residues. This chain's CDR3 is CASSPAPGTSGGRTYNEQFF. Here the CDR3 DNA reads TGTGCCAGCAGCCCCGCCCCCGGGACTAGCGGGGGCCGCACCTACAATGAGCAGTTCTTC.

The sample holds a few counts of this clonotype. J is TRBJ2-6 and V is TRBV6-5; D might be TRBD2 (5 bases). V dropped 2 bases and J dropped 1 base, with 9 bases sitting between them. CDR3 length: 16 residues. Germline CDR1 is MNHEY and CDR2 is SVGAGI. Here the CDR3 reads CASSYAGLSGANVLTF. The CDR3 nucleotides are TGTGCCAGCAGTTACGCGGGTCTGTCTGGGGCCAACGTCCTGACTTTC.

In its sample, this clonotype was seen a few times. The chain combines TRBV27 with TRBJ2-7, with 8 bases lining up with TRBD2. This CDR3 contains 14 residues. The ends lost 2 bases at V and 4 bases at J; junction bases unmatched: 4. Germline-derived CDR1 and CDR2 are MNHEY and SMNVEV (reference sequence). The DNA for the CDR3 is TGTGCCAGCAGTTTAAGGGCTAGCGGGTACGAGCAGTACTTC. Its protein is CASSLRASGYEQYF.